The clone carrying this T cell receptor beta chain came up many times. The entry originates in a study of read filtering for tumor transcriptome and immune sequencing. From about 0.4 ug of RNA, a library with molecular barcoded alpha/delta and beta/gamma adaptors was made. TCRdb ran MiXCR on the reads and lists one entry per CDR3 protein. The sample lists over 50,000 distinct CDR3 sequences; roughly 18% were seen once. Germline V gene sequence: CDR1 SEHNR, CDR2 FQNEAQ (reference sequence). This CDR3 is built from 12 residues. V was trimmed by 5 bases and J by 10 bases, leaving 14 bases between them. This sequence originates from a donor at least 40 years old with multiple myeloma. The rearrangement uses TRBV7-9 and TRBJ1-1, with D possibly being TRBD1 (6 bases). Material: a population of CD138-negative cells sorted from bone marrow. CDR3 DNA: TGTGCCAGCAGCCTCACACAGGGTTCAGCTTTCTTT. The encoded protein is CASSLTQGSAFF.